This T cell receptor beta chain was documented in a study of blood T cell repertoires in COVID-19. Overall study: The United States, Italy and Spain were the sources of the acute and convalescent COVID-19 samples. PBMCs, B-cell-depleted T cells, or T cells were the source of the cDNA or gDNA that made up the material.

In the original workflow: It was from reference gene primer amplification that nucleated cell counts were estimated. Libraries were prepared by immunoSEQ multiplex PCR; TCRdb keeps only in-frame clonotypes and omits some of them. V and J calls plus clone size are reproduced from that table; the DNA served to infer D and trimming. The sample has about 200,000 clones; about 89% are singletons. This CDR3 has 15 amino acids. The V gene lost 4 bases and the J gene lost 4 bases, with 14 bases spanning the gap. Germline CDR1 and CDR2: SGHNT and YYREEE (reference sequence). The rearrangement links TRBV5-4 to TRBJ1-4; maybe TRBD1 (6 bases). This receptor was identified in a man aged 55 to 70 who had recovered from COVID-19. Source material: peripheral blood. The CDR3 bases are TGTGCCAGCAGCGGGGGGGGCGGTCTTAATGAAAAACTGTTTTTT. Its translation: CASSGGGGLNEKLFF.